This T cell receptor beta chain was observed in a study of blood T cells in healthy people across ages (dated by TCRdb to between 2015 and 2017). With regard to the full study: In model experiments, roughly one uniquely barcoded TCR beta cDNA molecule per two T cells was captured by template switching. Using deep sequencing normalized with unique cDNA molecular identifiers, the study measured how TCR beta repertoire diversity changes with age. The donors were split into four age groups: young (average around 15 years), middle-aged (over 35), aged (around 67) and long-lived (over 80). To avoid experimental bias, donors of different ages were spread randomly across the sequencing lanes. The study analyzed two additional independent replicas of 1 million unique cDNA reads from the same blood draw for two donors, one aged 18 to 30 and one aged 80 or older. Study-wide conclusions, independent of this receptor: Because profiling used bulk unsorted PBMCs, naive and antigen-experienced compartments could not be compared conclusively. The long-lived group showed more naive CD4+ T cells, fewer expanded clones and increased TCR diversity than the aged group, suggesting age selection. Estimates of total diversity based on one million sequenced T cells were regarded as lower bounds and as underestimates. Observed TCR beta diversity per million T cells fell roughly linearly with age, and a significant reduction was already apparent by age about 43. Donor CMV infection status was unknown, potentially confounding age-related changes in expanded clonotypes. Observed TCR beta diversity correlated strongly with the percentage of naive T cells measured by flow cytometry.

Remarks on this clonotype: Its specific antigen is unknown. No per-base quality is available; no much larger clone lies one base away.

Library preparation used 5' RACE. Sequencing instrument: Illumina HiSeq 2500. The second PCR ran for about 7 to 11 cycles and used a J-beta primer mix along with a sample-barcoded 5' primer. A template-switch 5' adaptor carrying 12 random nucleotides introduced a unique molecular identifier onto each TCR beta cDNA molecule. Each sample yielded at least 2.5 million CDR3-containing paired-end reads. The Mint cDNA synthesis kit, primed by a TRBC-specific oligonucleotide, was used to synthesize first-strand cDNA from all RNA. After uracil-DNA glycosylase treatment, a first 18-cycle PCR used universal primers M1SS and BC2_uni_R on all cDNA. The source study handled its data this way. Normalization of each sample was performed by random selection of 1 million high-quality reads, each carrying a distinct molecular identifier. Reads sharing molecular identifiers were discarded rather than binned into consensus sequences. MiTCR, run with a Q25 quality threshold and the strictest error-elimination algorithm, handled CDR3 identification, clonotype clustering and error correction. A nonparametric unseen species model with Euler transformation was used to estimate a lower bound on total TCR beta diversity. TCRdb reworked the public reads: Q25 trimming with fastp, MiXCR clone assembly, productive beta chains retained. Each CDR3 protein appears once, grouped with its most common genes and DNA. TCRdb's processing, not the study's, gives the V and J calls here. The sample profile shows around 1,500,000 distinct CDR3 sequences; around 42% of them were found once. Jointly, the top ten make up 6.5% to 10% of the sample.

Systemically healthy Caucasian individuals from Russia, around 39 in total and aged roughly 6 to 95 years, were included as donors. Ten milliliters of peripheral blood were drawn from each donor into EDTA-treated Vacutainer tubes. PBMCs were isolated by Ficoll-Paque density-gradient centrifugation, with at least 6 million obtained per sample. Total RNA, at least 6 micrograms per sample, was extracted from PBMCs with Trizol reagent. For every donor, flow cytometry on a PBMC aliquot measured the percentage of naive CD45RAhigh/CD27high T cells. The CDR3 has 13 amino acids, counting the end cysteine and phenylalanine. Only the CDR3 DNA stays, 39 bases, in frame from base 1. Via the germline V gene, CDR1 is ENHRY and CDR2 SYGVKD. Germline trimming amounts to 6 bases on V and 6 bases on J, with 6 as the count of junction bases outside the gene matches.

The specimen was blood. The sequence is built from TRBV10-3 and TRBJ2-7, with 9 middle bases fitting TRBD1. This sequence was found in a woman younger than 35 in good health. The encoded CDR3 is CAIRPGQGAEQYF. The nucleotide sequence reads TGTGCCATCAGGCCGGGACAGGGAGCCGAGCAGTACTTC.